These 27 T cell receptor beta chains were sequenced from one sample in a study of T cells in Graves' hyperthyroidism and ophthalmopathy. The CDR3 regions of TCR beta were amplified from RNA transcripts. HTBI primers were employed in a first-round RT-PCR of the TCR CDR3. TCRdb itself ran the multiplex PCR reads through MiXCR, one entry per CDR3 protein. The table lists about 690,000 distinct CDR3 sequences, roughly 17% of them singletons. The sample consisted of blood. All receptors derive from a man over 45 with Graves' hyperthyroidism.

This sequence joins TRBV27 and TRBJ1-6; tentative D call: TRBD1 (5 bases). V shed 6 bases and J shed 5 bases, with 14 bases lying between them. Germline CDR1 reads MNHEY; CDR2 reads SMNVEV (reference sequence). The CDR3 runs 15 residues. CDR3 DNA: TGTGCCAGCAGCCTCCGGGACGGCGATAATTCACCCCTCCACTTT. Translation gives CASSLRDGDNSPLHF.

This clonotype was seen repeatedly, ten times or more. V gene TRBV7-9 combines with J gene TRBJ2-7; D gene uncertain. Trimming took 1 base from V and 5 from J, leaving 6 bases between them. This CDR3 has 12 amino acids. Per germline, CDR1 SEHNR and CDR2 FQNEAQ (reference sequence). The CDR3 DNA follows: TGTGCCAGCAGCTTAGGTCCCCACGAGCAGTACTTC. Its protein product is CASSLGPHEQYF.

V and J are TRBV7-8 and TRBJ1-1; tentative D call: TRBD1 (5 bases). The CDR3 is 12 amino acids. CDR1 and CDR2 (germline): SGHVS, FQNEAQ. The V end lost 2 bases, the J end lost 8 bases, and 9 bases lay between the germline ends. CDR3 sequence (DNA): TGTGCCAGCAGCTTAAACAGGCTGGAAGCTTTCTTT. This sequence encodes CASSLNRLEAFF.

V gene TRBV18 combines with J gene TRBJ1-1, with a tentative D call TRBD1 (5 bases). The CDR3 has 15 residues. Germline loops: CDR1 KGHSH, CDR2 LQKENI. Trimming left V 2 bases short and J 0 bases short, with 10 bases between. The chain's CDR3 is CASSPKAGMNTEAFF. The CDR3 bases are TGTGCCAGCTCACCAAAGGCAGGGATGAACACTGAAGCTTTCTTT.

Ten or more counts support this clonotype. The chain has TRBV7-2 and TRBJ2-3; D is tentatively TRBD1 or TRBD2 (5 bases each). The V gene's germline CDR1 is SGHTA and CDR2 FQGNSA. This CDR3 comprises 14 residues. V was trimmed by 7 bases and J by 1 base, leaving 12 bases between them. As DNA, the CDR3 is TGTGCCAGCACCAACCGGGGCCGCACAGATACGCAGTATTTT. It is translated as CASTNRGRTDTQYF.

The J gene is TRBJ1-2, the V gene TRBV28, with D possibly being TRBD1 (6 bases). CDR3 size: 15 residues. The V end lost 6 bases, the J end lost 0 bases, and 14 bases lay between the germline ends. Per germline, CDR1 MDHEN and CDR2 SYDVKM. CDR3 coding DNA: TGTGCCAGCAGCGAACTGACAGGAGCTAACTATGGCTACACCTTC. This encodes CASSELTGANYGYTF.

This clonotype was counted only a few times. The chain recombines TRBV5-1 with TRBJ2-7; the match to TRBD2 covers 7 bases. This CDR3 is 13 amino acids long. CDR1 is SGHRS and CDR2 is YFSETQ in the germline V gene. Trimming removed 6 bases from V and 0 bases from J; junction bases left unmatched: 3. CDR3 DNA: TGCGCCAGCAATGGGGGGGACTCCTACGAGCAGTACTTC. Protein: CASNGGDSYEQYF.

This clonotype has more than one count but fewer than ten. CDR3 nucleotide sequence: TGCGCCAGCAGCTTGGCCGAGGGACTTAGCTCCTACAATGAGCAGTTCTTC. Translated, it gives CASSLAEGLSSYNEQFF. This chain connects TRBV5-1 to TRBJ2-1; D may be TRBD2 (6 bases). The germline V and J ends were trimmed by 0 bases and 0 bases, with 13 bases remaining between them. There are 17 residues in the CDR3. The germline V gene has CDR1 SGHRS and CDR2 YFSETQ.

This clonotype was detected ten times or more. This sequence joins TRBV28 and TRBJ2-1; D not certain. CDR1 MDHEN and CDR2 SYDVKM come from the germline V gene. CDR3 length: 13 amino acids. V dropped 3 bases and J dropped 7 bases, with 10 bases sitting between them. DNA of the CDR3: TGTGCCAGCAGTTTCAACACCTTGAATGAGCAGTTCTTC. It translates to CASSFNTLNEQFF. The variable domain in full, completed from reference TRBV28 and TRBJ2-1, reads DVKVTQSSRYLVKRTGEKVFLECVQDMDHENMFWYRQDPGLGLRLIYFSYDVKMKEKGDIPEGYSVSREKKERFSLILESASTNQTSMYLCASSFNTLNEQFFGPGTRLTVL.

This sequence joins TRBV28 and TRBJ2-2; the match to TRBD2 covers 12 bases. The CDR3 is 17 residues long. From germline, CDR1 is MDHEN and CDR2 SYDVKM. Unmatched junction bases numbered 4, after V lost 5 bases and J lost 0 bases. The CDR3: CASSPGLAGSNTGELFF. CDR3 DNA sequence: TGTGCCAGCAGTCCGGGACTAGCGGGCTCGAACACCGGGGAGCTGTTTTTT.

This clonotype was counted at least ten times. V is TRBV7-2 and J is TRBJ1-2; no reliable D call. CDR1 and CDR2 (germline): SGHTA, FQGNSA. V lost 5 bases and J 3 bases, leaving 19 bases between the germline ends. The CDR3 is 16 residues long. CDR3 DNA: TGTGCCAGCAGCGACCTACTTGGACGGAGTGACTATGGCTACACCTTC. Translation: CASSDLLGRSDYGYTF.

CDR3 protein: CASTVTSGRLQETQYF. The CDR3 bases are TGTGCCAGTACCGTTACCTCAGGAAGGCTCCAAGAGACCCAGTACTTC. This rearrangement joins TRBV28 to TRBJ2-5; D is unclear. Germline assignment: CDR1 MDHEN and CDR2 SYDVKM. The V and J ends lost 9 bases and 1 base respectively, with 21 bases between them. CDR3 size: 16 residues.

This rearrangement joins TRBV4-2 to TRBJ2-7; 9 bases fit TRBD2. J was trimmed by 2 bases and V by 0 bases; bases with no gene match: 2. Germline assignment: CDR1 LGHNA and CDR2 YNFKEQ. The CDR3 is 15 amino acids. The CDR3 reads CASSQETSGTYEQYF. The CDR3 DNA reads as TGTGCCAGCAGCCAAGAGACTAGCGGAACCTACGAGCAGTACTTC.

This clonotype was seen ten or more times. This rearrangement joins TRBV2 to TRBJ1-1; 11 bases match TRBD1. The CDR3 spans 16 residues. V gave up 4 bases and J gave up 6 bases; unmatched junction bases: 10. Germline V gene lookup returns CDR1 SNHLY and CDR2 FYNNEI. The DNA for the CDR3 is TGTGCCAGCAGTGGGGACAGGGGGTCAATTTCGGCTGAAGCTTTCTTT. Encoded protein: CASSGDRGSISAEAFF.

The chain's CDR3 is CASSLGIYGYGYTF. The CDR3 DNA sequence: TGTGCCAGCAGCTTGGGTATCTACGGCTATGGCTACACCTTC. The gene calls are TRBV5-6 and TRBJ1-2; D is ambiguous. The CDR3 is made up of 14 amino acids. Germline V CDR1 and CDR2: SGHDT, YYEEEE. V shed 0 bases and J shed 4 bases, with 10 bases lying between them.

This chain joins TRBV4-1 and TRBJ2-1; D unclear. V was cut by 1 base and J by 8 bases, with 12 bases left in between. Looked up from germline, CDR1 is MGHRA and CDR2 is YSYEKL. CDR3 length: 14 amino acids. This CDR3 is CASSQVEGLDEQFF. CDR3 bases: TGCGCCAGCAGCCAAGTTGAAGGGTTGGATGAGCAGTTCTTC.

This clonotype has ten or more counts. The V call is TRBV28, the J call TRBJ2-6, with 10 bases identical to TRBD2. In germline, CDR1 is MDHEN, CDR2 SYDVKM. The CDR3 has 20 amino acids. Trimming at V came to 1 base and at J to 1 base, leaving 10 bases not matched to a gene. The CDR3 here is CASSLFPSGTSASGANVLTF. Written as DNA, the CDR3 is TGTGCCAGCAGTTTATTCCCATCCGGGACTAGCGCGTCTGGGGCCAACGTCCTGACTTTC.

This clonotype was recorded a few times. The chain employs TRBV5-6 and TRBJ2-3; D possibly corresponds to TRBD1 (6 bases). The germline V gene encodes CDR1 SGHDT and CDR2 YYEEEE. The CDR3 loop spans 15 amino acids. Trimming removed 2 bases at V and 6 bases at J, with 16 bases between. The CDR3 reads CASSLELPGADTQYF. CDR3 coding DNA: TGTGCCAGCAGCTTAGAGTTGCCAGGGGCGGATACGCAGTATTTT.

This clonotype was recorded many times. This sequence joins TRBV20-1 and TRBJ2-7; the D is unclear. V lost 5 bases, J lost 9 bases, and 11 bases lay in between. Germline-derived CDR1 and CDR2 are DFQATT and SNEGSKA (reference sequence). The CDR3 covers 10 residues. DNA for the CDR3: TGCAGTGCTCCATTCTCGTGGCAGTACTTC. Residues: CSAPFSWQYF.

Ten or more counts support this clonotype. The V gene is TRBV2, the J gene TRBJ2-3; TRBD2 matches 11 bases. The CDR3 extends over 16 amino acids. Losses at the gene ends were 9 bases for V and 3 bases for J; bases not matched to a gene: 11. The germline V gene encodes CDR1 SNHLY and CDR2 FYNNEI. The CDR3 sequence is CARFEPLAGGTDTQYF. The CDR3 coding sequence is TGTGCCAGGTTCGAACCTCTAGCGGGAGGAACAGATACGCAGTATTTT.

This clonotype has more than one count but fewer than ten. Possible read error: a much larger clone is one base away. This chain uses TRBV28 with TRBJ2-1; TRBD2 aligns across 8 bases. J gave up 9 bases and V 3 bases, and 10 bases lay outside the gene matches. The CDR3 contains 15 residues. Germline CDR1 reads MDHEN; CDR2 reads SYDVKM. CDR3 nucleotide sequence: TGTGCCAGCAGTTTCTCGGCGGGAGGTGACGGTGAGCAGTTCTTC. Protein: CASSFSAGGDGEQFF.

The sample holds many counts of this clonotype. The chain uses TRBV12-3 or TRBV12-4 and TRBJ1-1; TRBD1 is a possible D gene (5 bases). This CDR3 contains 17 residues. V dropped 3 bases and J dropped 3 bases, with 20 bases sitting between them. This CDR3 reads CASSFYGQGDLDTEAFF. The CDR3 DNA is TGTGCCAGCAGTTTTTATGGGCAGGGTGATTTGGACACTGAAGCTTTCTTT.

This clonotype turned up a few times. The chain links TRBV29-1 to TRBJ2-1, with 11 bases identical to TRBD2. Germline CDR1 SQVTM, CDR2 ANQGSEA. There are 15 residues in the CDR3. The ends lost 2 bases at V and 7 bases at J; junction bases unmatched: 7. The CDR3 loop reads CSVELAGGARNEQFF. CDR3 in DNA: TGCAGCGTTGAACTAGCGGGAGGAGCGAGGAATGAGCAGTTCTTC.

This clonotype showed up just a few times. A much larger clone differs by one base, so this may be a read error. This chain joins TRBV6-1 and TRBJ2-1, with TRBD2 matching over 12 bases. The length of the CDR3 is 16 residues. Unmatched junction bases numbered 2, after V lost 5 bases and J lost 0 bases. Germline V gene data show CDR1 as MNHNS and CDR2 as SASEGT. CDR3 DNA: TGTGCCAGCAGTCAACTAGCGGGAGGCTCCTACAATGAGCAGTTCTTC. The encoded protein is CASSQLAGGSYNEQFF.

The gene calls are TRBV25-1 and TRBJ2-3; no firm D call. This CDR3 comprises 14 residues. Germline V gene lookup returns CDR1 MGHDK and CDR2 SYGVNS. Trimming cost V 3 bases and J 2 bases, with 9 bases left between them. CDR3 region: CASSDTAPTDTQYF. DNA for the CDR3: TGTGCCAGCAGTGACACAGCACCCACAGATACGCAGTATTTT.

This clonotype was seen at least ten times. This chain connects TRBV9 to TRBJ1-1, with 7 bases fitting TRBD1. The germline V gene has CDR1 SGDLS and CDR2 YYNGEE. The CDR3 extends over 15 amino acids. J lost 1 base, V lost 4 bases, and 7 bases had no gene match. CDR3 protein: CASSPRGERNTEAFF. The DNA of the CDR3 is TGTGCCAGCAGCCCCAGGGGGGAGAGGAACACTGAAGCTTTCTTT.

This clonotype was counted once. The chain combines TRBV10-3 with TRBJ2-3, with 8 bases fitting TRBD1. Per the germline V gene, CDR1 is ENHRY and CDR2 is SYGVKD. The J segment lost 4 bases and the V segment lost 4 bases, leaving 4 bases of the junction unmatched. This CDR3 comprises 14 residues. CDR3: CAISGAGGADTQYF. The CDR3 DNA reads TGTGCCATCAGTGGGGCAGGGGGCGCAGATACGCAGTATTTT.